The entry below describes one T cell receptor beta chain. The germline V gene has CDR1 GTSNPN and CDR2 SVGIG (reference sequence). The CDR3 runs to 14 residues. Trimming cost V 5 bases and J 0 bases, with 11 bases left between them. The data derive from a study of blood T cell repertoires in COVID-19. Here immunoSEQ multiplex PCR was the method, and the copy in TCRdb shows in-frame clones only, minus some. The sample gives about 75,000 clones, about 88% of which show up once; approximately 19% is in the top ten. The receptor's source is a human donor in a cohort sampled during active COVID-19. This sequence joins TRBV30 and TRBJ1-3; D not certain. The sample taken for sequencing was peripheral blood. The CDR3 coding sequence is TGTGCCTGGGTATTCTCCTGCTCTGGAAACACCATATATTTT. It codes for CAWVFSCSGNTIYF.